A selection of T cell receptor beta chains follows, all from one sample in a study of human T cells and chemical hapten exposure. Each CDR3 protein is one row after TCRdb ran MiXCR on the reads. This repertoire shows about 120,000 distinct CDR3 sequences, 8.5% to 9% found once; its top ten account for 1.1% to 1.5%. The material sequenced was whole blood. These receptors were taken from a human donor in good health. Some clones in this sample may be carry-over from other donors' samples. Each CDR3 is given with its conserved first and last residue. D genes are given only for firm matches. Clone size appears in some rows only: once, few, many, or a class for an expanded clone.

v_gene	j_gene	abundance	d_gene	CDR3nt	CDR3aa
TRBV9	TRBJ2-1	few	TRBD2	TGTGCCAGCAGCTTCTCCGGGACTAGCGGGGGGTACAATGAGCAGTTCTTC	CASSFSGTSGGYNEQFF
TRBV5-1	TRBJ2-4	many	-	TGCGCCAGCAGCCCCCTCTCGGACAGGAGGGAAAACATTCAGTACTTC	CASSPLSDRRENIQYF
TRBV30	TRBJ2-1	-	-	TGTGCCTGGAGTATTGGTAATGAGCAGTTCTTC	CAWSIGNEQFF
TRBV12-3/TRBV12-4	TRBJ2-7	-	TRBD2	TGTGCCAGCAGTTCACAGACTAGCGGGTTATCCTACGAGCAGTACTTC	CASSSQTSGLSYEQYF
TRBV7-9	TRBJ1-5	many	TRBD1	TGTGCCAGCAGCTCCGGGACAGGGAATAGCAATCAGCCCCAGCATTTT	CASSSGTGNSNQPQHF
TRBV6-2/TRBV6-3	TRBJ1-2	many	-	TGTGCCAGCAGTTACTCAAATCTCGGCGGCTACACCTTC	CASSYSNLGGYTF
TRBV6-1	TRBJ1-5	many	-	TGTGCCAGCAGTACACAGGGTTGGGGCAATCAGCCCCAGCATTTT	CASSTQGWGNQPQHF
TRBV29-1	TRBJ2-3	-	-	TGCAGCGTTGGGGGTAACCCAGATACGCAGTATTTT	CSVGGNPDTQYF
TRBV27	TRBJ1-1	-	-	TGTGCCAGCAGTTTATTCCCCCGGGTTGGGCACACTGAAGCTTTCTTT	CASSLFPRVGHTEAFF
TRBV5-5	TRBJ1-2	few	TRBD1	TGTGCCAGCAGCTTTGGACCGGGACAGGGGGCGGTGAACTATGGCTACACCTTC	CASSFGPGQGAVNYGYTF
TRBV29-1	TRBJ1-1	few	-	TGCAGCGTCCCCAGGGGTACTGAAGCTTTCTTT	CSVPRGTEAFF
TRBV9	TRBJ2-2	many	-	TGTGCCAGCAGCCCCCAGAACACCGGGGAGCTGTTTTTT	CASSPQNTGELFF
TRBV9	TRBJ1-1	few	TRBD1	TGTGCCAGCAGCGTGGACAGGGTGAACACTGAAGCTTTCTTT	CASSVDRVNTEAFF
TRBV25-1	TRBJ2-1	-	-	TGTGCCAGCAGTGACTTTATTAGAGGGAGCTCCTACAATGAGCAGTTCTTC	CASSDFIRGSSYNEQFF
TRBV20-1	TRBJ1-2	many	-	TGCAGTGCTAGGGGAAGTTTGGGCTCAAGTGGGATAGATAACTATGGCTACACCTTC	CSARGSLGSSGIDNYGYTF
TRBV12-3/TRBV12-4	TRBJ2-7	-	-	TGTGCCAGCACCTCTCACGCCTACGAGCAGTACTTC	CASTSHAYEQYF
TRBV7-9	TRBJ1-4	-	TRBD1	TGTGCCAGCGGGACAGGGAATGAAAAACTGTTTTTT	CASGTGNEKLFF
TRBV2	TRBJ1-5	-	TRBD1	TGTGCCAGCAGGGCTGGGACAGGGTCCACCTATAGCAATCAGCCCCAGCATTTT	CASRAGTGSTYSNQPQHF
TRBV20-1	TRBJ2-7	few	TRBD1	TGCAGTGCTAGAGATGAAGTAGGACAGGAGGCATTGGGGCAGTACTTC	CSARDEVGQEALGQYF
TRBV5-1	TRBJ2-2	-	TRBD2	TGCGCCAGCAGCTCCGACGGACTAGCGTCCGGGGAGCTGTTTTTT	CASSSDGLASGELFF
TRBV6-2/TRBV6-3	TRBJ2-7	many	TRBD1	TGTGCCAGCAGCCCCTATGCTGACAGGGGGAACGAGCAGTACTTC	CASSPYADRGNEQYF
TRBV2	TRBJ2-1	few	-	TGTGCCAGCAGTTGGGGTTGGGGTGGGATCGATGAGCAGTTCTTC	CASSWGWGGIDEQFF
TRBV6-5	TRBJ2-1	few	-	TGTGCCAGCAGTTACACGGGACCGTACAATGAGCAGTTCTTC	CASSYTGPYNEQFF
TRBV10-3	TRBJ2-1	-	-	TGTGCCACCAACTCCCTTCCACCTCCGGGCAGGGTGAGCAATGAGCAGTTCTTC	CATNSLPPPGRVSNEQFF
TRBV2	TRBJ1-6	-	TRBD1	TGTGCCAGGGGACAGCTTCGCTCCTATAATTCACCCCTCCACTTT	CARGQLRSYNSPLHF
TRBV7-9	TRBJ1-6	-	-	TGTGCCAGCAGCTTAGATGGGACTAGGGATTCACCCCTCCACTTT	CASSLDGTRDSPLHF
TRBV5-1	TRBJ1-1	many	-	TGCGCCAGCAGCTTGGCCCTTCTAACGGCGAACACTGAAGCTTTCTTT	CASSLALLTANTEAFF
TRBV7-8	TRBJ1-1	few	-	TGTGCCAGCAGGGAGGGGTCCAAGGGCTCCACTGAAGCTTTCTTT	CASREGSKGSTEAFF
TRBV5-6	TRBJ2-1	few	-	TGTGCCAGCAGCCCTCGGCCACAGGGTATGAATGAGCAGTTCTTC	CASSPRPQGMNEQFF
TRBV12-3/TRBV12-4	TRBJ2-2	few	-	TGTGCCAGCAACCCGGACCCCACCGGGGAGCTGTTTTTT	CASNPDPTGELFF
TRBV5-6	TRBJ2-3	-	TRBD2	TGTGCCAGCAGCTGGCTAGCGGGGACTAGCACAGATACGCGGTATTTT	CASSWLAGTSTDTRYF
TRBV27	TRBJ2-7	-	TRBD1	TGTGCCAGCAGCCGAGGACAGGGTCCGGTCGAGCAGTACTTC	CASSRGQGPVEQYF
TRBV5-1	TRBJ2-7	many	TRBD2	TGCGCCAGCAGCCTCACCGTAGCGGGAGGACCCTACGAGCAGTACTTC	CASSLTVAGGPYEQYF
TRBV4-3	TRBJ2-2	many	TRBD1	TGCGCCAGCAGCCAAGATCCCGCAGGGGGCCTTGTCGGGGAGCTGTTTTTT	CASSQDPAGGLVGELFF
TRBV3-1	TRBJ2-7	few	-	TGTGCCAGCAGCCAGACCCGAGGCGAGCAGTACTTC	CASSQTRGEQYF
TRBV10-3	TRBJ1-3	many	-	TGTGCCATCAGTGAGTCCGCCAGCTCTGGAAACACCATATATTTT	CAISESASSGNTIYF
TRBV6-5	TRBJ1-2	many	TRBD1	TGTGCCAGCACGTCCCCGGGACAGGGGGACTATGGCTACACCTTC	CASTSPGQGDYGYTF
TRBV20-1	TRBJ2-7	few	TRBD1	TGCAGTGCGCGAGACAGGGACTACGAGCAGTACTTC	CSARDRDYEQYF
TRBV27	TRBJ2-1	-	TRBD2	TGTGCCAGTAAAAGAGCGGGAGTCGACAATGAGCAGTTCTTC	CASKRAGVDNEQFF
TRBV12-5	TRBJ2-7	many	-	TGTGCTAGTGGTTTGGCTAGCTCCTACGAGCAGTACTTC	CASGLASSYEQYF
TRBV7-9	TRBJ1-1	-	TRBD1	TGTGCCAGCAGCCCTACGACAGGGGTACGAACTGAAGCTTTCTTT	CASSPTTGVRTEAFF
TRBV3-1	TRBJ2-7	many	TRBD2	TGTGCCAGCAGCCAAGATGAGGGACTAGCTAGGGAGCAGTACTTC	CASSQDEGLAREQYF